This T cell receptor beta chain was documented in a study of identical twins. A universal primer site was created by template switching, with the cDNA bearing unique molecular identifiers. Each CDR3 protein is one row after TCRdb ran MiXCR on the 5' RACE reads. The data show about 530,000 distinct CDR3 sequences, more than 20% seen once. The CDR3 loop spans 16 amino acids. Trimming took off 7 bases at V and 0 bases at J, with 16 bases between the two ends. Germline V gives CDR1 MNHEY, CDR2 SVGEGT. These data also formed part of another study, on yellow fever vaccine responses in identical twins. This second study says: On the reported evidence, twins' vaccine T cell responses seemed partly convergent and partly personalized.

What was sequenced was CD4+ T cells sorted from blood. The chain has TRBV6-2 or TRBV6-3 and TRBJ2-1, with D unclear. The source is a woman aged 18 to 35 in good health. The CDR3 sequence is CASTSAGYSSYNEQFF. The CDR3 DNA reads TGTGCCAGCACCTCCGCAGGCTACAGCTCCTACAATGAGCAGTTCTTC.